This entry describes one T cell receptor (beta chain). These data are taken from a study of blood T cell repertoires in COVID-19. On the study more broadly: The United States, Italy and Spain supplied acute and convalescent COVID-19 samples.

The CDR3 contains 14 residues. Germline V CDR1 and CDR2: SGHTA, FQGNSA. After removal of 5 bases from V and 5 bases from J, the junction contained 7 bases not matched to a gene. In the original analysis: Quantification of nucleated cells was approximated via reference gene primer amplification. The table came from immunoSEQ multiplex PCR; TCRdb's copy has only in-frame clones and leaves some out. V, J and clone size were drawn from that table, and D and trimming were deduced from the DNA. Here the sample spans nearly 200,000 clones, around nine tenths being singletons. This clonotype was obtained from a woman in her forties who had recovered from COVID-19. The material sequenced was peripheral blood. This sequence joins TRBV7-2 and TRBJ2-5; 8 nucleotides align to TRBD1. This CDR3 is CASSPWTGMETQYF. The CDR3 nucleotides read TGTGCCAGCAGCCCCTGGACAGGGATGGAGACCCAGTACTTC.